This T cell receptor (beta chain) appears in the sequencing data of a study of glioma-infiltrating T cells. Study results and limitations: Gliomas, especially low-grade, showed above-expected tissue-blood divergence; non-neoplastic patients showed below.

The iRepertoire nested amplicon-rescue multiplex PCR amplified TCR alpha and beta CDR3s from RNA. Input was about 95-400 ng of tissue mRNA or PBMC total RNA. TCRdb re-called the multiplex PCR reads with MiXCR, one entry per CDR3 protein. Of 90,000 to 100,000 distinct CDR3 sequences listed, approximately 40% are singletons. There are many counts of this clonotype. Its antigen is not identified. V lost 2 bases and J 8 bases, leaving 4 bases between the germline ends. The CDR3 contains 11 residues. Germline values: CDR1 LNHDA, CDR2 SQIVND (reference sequence). The sequence was collected from a human donor with low-grade glioma or glioblastoma, undergoing nonglioma brain surgery, or in good health (not recorded which). The chain is built from TRBV19 and TRBJ2-1; D gene uncertain. The sample consisted of glioma tissue, nonneoplastic brain tissue, or PBMCs (not recorded which). The CDR3 protein is CASSIWDEQFF. CDR3 nucleotides: TGTGCCAGTAGTATATGGGATGAGCAGTTCTTC.